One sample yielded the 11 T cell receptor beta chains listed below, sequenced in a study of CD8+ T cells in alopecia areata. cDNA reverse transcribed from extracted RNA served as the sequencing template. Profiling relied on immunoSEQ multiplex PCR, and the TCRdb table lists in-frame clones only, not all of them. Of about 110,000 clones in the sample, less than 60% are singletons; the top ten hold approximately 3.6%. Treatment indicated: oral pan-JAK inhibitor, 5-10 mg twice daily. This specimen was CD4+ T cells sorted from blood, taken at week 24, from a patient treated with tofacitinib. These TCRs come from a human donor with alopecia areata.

CDR3 region: CSVGPTGSGNTIYF. The DNA for the CDR3 is TGCAGCGTTGGTCCGACAGGGTCTGGAAACACCATATATTTT. V and J are TRBV29-1 and TRBJ1-3; 7 nucleotides align to TRBD1. The V segment lost 4 bases and the J segment 1 base; nucleotides outside the gene matches: 4. Germline V gene lookup returns CDR1 SQVTM and CDR2 ANQGSEA. CDR3 length equals 14 residues.

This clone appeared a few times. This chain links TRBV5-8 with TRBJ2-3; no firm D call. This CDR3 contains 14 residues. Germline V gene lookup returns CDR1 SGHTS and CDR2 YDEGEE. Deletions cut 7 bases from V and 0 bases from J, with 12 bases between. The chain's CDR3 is CASPSTSSTDTQYF. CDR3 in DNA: TGTGCCAGCCCGTCCACATCGAGCACAGATACGCAGTATTTT.

The CDR3 region is CSAQGTDTQYF. The CDR3 DNA follows: TGCAGCGCCCAAGGAACAGATACGCAGTATTTT. This sequence joins TRBV29-1 and TRBJ2-3; no reliable D call. The germline V and J ends were trimmed by 7 bases and 3 bases, with 8 bases remaining between them. This CDR3 region has 11 residues. Per the germline V gene, CDR1 is SQVTM and CDR2 is ANQGSEA.

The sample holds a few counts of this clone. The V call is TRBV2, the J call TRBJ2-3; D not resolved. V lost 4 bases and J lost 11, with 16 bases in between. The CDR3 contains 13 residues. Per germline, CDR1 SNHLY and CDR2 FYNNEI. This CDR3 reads CASSGTRGYGQYF. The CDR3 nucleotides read TGTGCCAGCAGTGGGACCCGAGGATACGGGCAGTATTTT.

The CDR3 DNA reads as TGCAGCGTGGGAGGACAGGGGTGGAATGAGCAGTTCTTC. Translating gives CSVGGQGWNEQFF. This chain uses TRBV29-1 with TRBJ2-1; 9 nucleotides align to TRBD1. CDR3 length equals 13 residues. J was trimmed by 7 bases and V by 6 bases; bases with no gene match: 7. Germline CDR1 and CDR2: SQVTM and ANQGSEA.

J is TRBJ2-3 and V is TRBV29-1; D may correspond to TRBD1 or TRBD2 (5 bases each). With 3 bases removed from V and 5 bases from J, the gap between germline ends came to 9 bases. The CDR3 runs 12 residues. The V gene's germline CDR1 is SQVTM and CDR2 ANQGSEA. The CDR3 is CSVDRDGDTQYF. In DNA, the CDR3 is TGCAGCGTTGACAGGGACGGAGATACGCAGTATTTT.

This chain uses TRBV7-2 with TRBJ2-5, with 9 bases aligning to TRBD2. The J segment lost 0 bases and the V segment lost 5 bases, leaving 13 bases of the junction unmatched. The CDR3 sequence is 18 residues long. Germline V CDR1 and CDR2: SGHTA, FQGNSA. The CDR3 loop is CASSPGVAGASYQETQYF. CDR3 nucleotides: TGTGCCAGCAGCCCGGGGGTAGCGGGGGCCTCGTACCAAGAGACCCAGTACTTC.

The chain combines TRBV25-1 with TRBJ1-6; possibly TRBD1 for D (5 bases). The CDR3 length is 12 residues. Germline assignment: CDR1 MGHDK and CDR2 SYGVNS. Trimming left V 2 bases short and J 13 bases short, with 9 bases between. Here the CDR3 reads CASSEGTLPLHF. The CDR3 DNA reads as TGTGCCAGCAGTGAAGGGACTTTGCCCCTCCACTTT.

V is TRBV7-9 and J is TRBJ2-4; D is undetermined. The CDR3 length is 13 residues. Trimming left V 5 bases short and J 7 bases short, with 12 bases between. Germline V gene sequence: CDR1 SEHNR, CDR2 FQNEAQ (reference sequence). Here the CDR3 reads CASSRDLGNIQYF. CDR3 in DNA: TGTGCCAGCAGCCGAGACCTCGGGAACATTCAGTACTTC.

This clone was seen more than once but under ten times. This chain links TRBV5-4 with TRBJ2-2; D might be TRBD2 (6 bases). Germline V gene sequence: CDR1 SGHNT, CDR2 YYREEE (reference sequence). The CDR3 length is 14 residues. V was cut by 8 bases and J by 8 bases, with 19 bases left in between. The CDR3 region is CASSRDFSNGELFF. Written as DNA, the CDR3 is TGTGCCAGTTCCCGGGACTTCTCGAATGGGGAGCTGTTTTTT.

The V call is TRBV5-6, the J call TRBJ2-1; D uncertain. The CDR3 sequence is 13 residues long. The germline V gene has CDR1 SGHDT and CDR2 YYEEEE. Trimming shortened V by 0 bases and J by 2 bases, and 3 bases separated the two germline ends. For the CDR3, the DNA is TGTGCCAGCAGCTTGGGCACCTACAATGAGCAGTTCTTC. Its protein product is CASSLGTYNEQFF.